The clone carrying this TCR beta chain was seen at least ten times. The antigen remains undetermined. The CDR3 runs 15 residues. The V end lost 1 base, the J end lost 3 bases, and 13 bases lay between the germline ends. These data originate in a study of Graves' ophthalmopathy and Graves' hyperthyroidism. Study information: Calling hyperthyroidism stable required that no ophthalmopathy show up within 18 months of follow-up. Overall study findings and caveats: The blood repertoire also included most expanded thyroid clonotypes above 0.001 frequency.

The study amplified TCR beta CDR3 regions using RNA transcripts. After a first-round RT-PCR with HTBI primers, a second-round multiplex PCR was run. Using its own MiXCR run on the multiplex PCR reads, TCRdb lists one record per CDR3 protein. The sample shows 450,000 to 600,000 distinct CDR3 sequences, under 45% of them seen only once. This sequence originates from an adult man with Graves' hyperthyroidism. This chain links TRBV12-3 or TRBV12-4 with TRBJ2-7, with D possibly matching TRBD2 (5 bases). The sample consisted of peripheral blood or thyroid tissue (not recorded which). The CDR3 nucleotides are TGTGCCAGCAGTTTAGGGTTTGTGAGCGGCTACGAGCAGTACTTC. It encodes CASSLGFVSGYEQYF.